The 29 T cell receptor beta chains reported below all come from one sample, sequenced in a study of response to subunit inactivated influenza vaccine. TCRdb processed the RT-PCR reads anew with MiXCR; each CDR3 protein has one entry. The sample contains about 540,000 distinct CDR3 sequences, under 30% of which appear only once. This same sample was also taken into another study, of T cells expressing NK-cell markers. From that second work: Production of TCR beta cDNA relied on 5'RACE template switching with UMIs.

The starting material was CD4+ T cells sorted from PBMCs, obtained about 13 days after vaccination. These receptors were taken from a man aged 45 to 65 who received an inactivated influenza vaccine.

V usage is TRBV10-3 and J usage is TRBJ1-6; no firm D call. Germline-derived CDR1 and CDR2 are ENHRY and SYGVKD. V lost 0 bases to trimming and J lost 6 bases, with 9 bases between them. The CDR3 contains 15 residues. The CDR3: CAISESIGSNSPLHF. Written as DNA, the CDR3 is TGTGCCATCAGTGAGTCGATAGGGAGTAATTCACCCCTCCACTTT.

The chain recombines TRBV6-1 with TRBJ1-4, with no clear D. CDR3 length equals 12 residues. Per germline, CDR1 MNHNS and CDR2 SASEGT. V was pared by 6 bases and J by 4 bases, with 6 bases between. The CDR3 nucleotides are TGTGCCAGCAGGGAGAATAATGAAAAACTGTTTTTT. Amino acids: CASRENNEKLFF.

This chain links TRBV2 with TRBJ1-5, with D unclear. V lost 3 bases to trimming and J lost 1 base, with 4 bases between them. Germline V gene data show CDR1 as SNHLY and CDR2 as FYNNEI. The CDR3 is 13 residues long. CDR3 in amino acids: CASSEESNQPQHF. The DNA for the CDR3 is TGTGCCAGCAGTGAGGAAAGCAATCAGCCCCAGCATTTT.

This clonotype has a handful of counts. The J gene is TRBJ1-1, the V gene TRBV28; weak D call: TRBD1 (6 bases). This CDR3 is built from 18 residues. Deletions cut 5 bases from V and 1 base from J, with 23 bases between. From germline, CDR1 is MDHEN and CDR2 SYDVKM. Here the CDR3 DNA reads TGTGCCAGCAGTCCTCCCGGGCAGGGGATCTACAAGAACACTGAAGCTTTCTTT. As protein: CASSPPGQGIYKNTEAFF.

This clonotype was observed at least ten times. The J gene is TRBJ2-7, the V gene TRBV7-2; D may be TRBD1 or TRBD2 (5 bases each). The CDR3 extends over 15 amino acids. The V end lost 0 bases, the J end lost 0 bases, and 9 bases lay between the germline ends. The germline gives CDR1 SGHTA, CDR2 FQGNSA. The CDR3 protein is CASSLAGTSSYEQYF. In DNA form, the CDR3 reads TGTGCCAGCAGCTTAGCCGGGACCTCCTCCTACGAGCAGTACTTC.

The chain is built from TRBV27 and TRBJ2-7, with D tentatively TRBD1 (6 bases). Germline loops: CDR1 MNHEY, CDR2 SMNVEV (reference sequence). This CDR3 has 18 amino acids. V was cut by 5 bases and J by 1 base, with 24 bases left in between. CDR3 coding DNA: TGTGCCAGCAGTGTCACGAGTACCATTCAGGGGAGTTCCTACGAGCAGTACTTC. This translates into CASSVTSTIQGSSYEQYF.

At least ten counts were recorded for this clonotype. The J gene is TRBJ2-2, the V gene TRBV12-3 or TRBV12-4; the D gene could be TRBD1 or TRBD2 (5 bases each). Trimming cost V 4 bases and J 3 bases, with 9 bases left between them. The CDR3 totals 14 residues. The CDR3 protein is CASSWDGYTGELFF. CDR3 sequence (DNA): TGTGCCAGCAGTTGGGACGGCTACACCGGGGAGCTGTTTTTT.

V and J are TRBV6-5 and TRBJ1-1; D is unclear. V was cut by 4 bases and J by 6 bases, with 15 bases left in between. There are 14 residues in the CDR3. The germline gives CDR1 MNHEY, CDR2 SVGAGI. CDR3 in amino acids: CASSLRGSYSEAFF. The CDR3 nucleotides read TGTGCCAGCAGTTTAAGAGGAAGTTATTCTGAAGCTTTCTTT.

This chain uses TRBV25-1 with TRBJ2-5, with 9 nucleotides matching TRBD2. The CDR3 extends over 15 amino acids. V was clipped by 3 bases and J by 4 bases; unmatched bases: 6. Germline CDR1 is MGHDK and CDR2 is SYGVNS. CDR3 region: CASSEAGGPGETQYF. As DNA, the CDR3 is TGTGCCAGCAGTGAGGCGGGGGGGCCGGGAGAGACCCAGTACTTC.

In this sample, this clonotype turned up a few times. Here the CDR3 DNA reads TGTGCCACCAGCAGAGATAAGGGGAGGAACACTGAAGCTTTCTTT. As protein: CATSRDKGRNTEAFF. The chain joins TRBV15 to TRBJ1-1; tentative D call: TRBD1 (5 bases). Germline V gene lookup returns CDR1 LNHNV and CDR2 YYDKDF (reference sequence). CDR3 length: 15 amino acids. V was pared by 0 bases and J by 1 base, with 9 bases between.

In its sample, this clonotype was seen a few times. The V call is TRBV5-1, the J call TRBJ2-5; D may correspond to TRBD1 or TRBD2 (5 bases each). This CDR3 region has 14 residues. Trimming shortened V by 3 bases and J by 3 bases, and 12 bases separated the two germline ends. Looked up from germline, CDR1 is SGHRS and CDR2 is YFSETQ. The DNA of the CDR3 is TGCGCCAGCAGCTGGGAACGAGGGGAAGAGACCCAGTACTTC. Translating gives CASSWERGEETQYF.

This clonotype came up a few times. The genes are TRBV6-2 or TRBV6-3 and TRBJ2-4; D not resolved. The CDR3 extends over 17 amino acids. Germline V lookup: CDR1 MNHEY, CDR2 SVGEGT. Trimming pared 6 bases from V and 0 bases from J, leaving 18 bases between. The chain's CDR3 is CASSAPSVHLAKNIQYF. The CDR3 nucleotides read TGTGCCAGCAGCGCACCAAGCGTCCACCTAGCCAAAAACATTCAGTACTTC.

The CDR3: CASQSEGGSYEQFF. The CDR3 nucleotides read TGTGCCAGTCAATCGGAAGGGGGATCGTATGAGCAGTTCTTC. The chain links TRBV19 to TRBJ2-1; a possible D gene is TRBD1 (6 bases). V gave up 8 bases and J gave up 8 bases, with 19 bases separating them. This CDR3 has 14 residues. Per germline, CDR1 LNHDA and CDR2 SQIVND (reference sequence).

This rearrangement joins TRBV28 to TRBJ2-3, with D perhaps being TRBD1 or TRBD2 (5 bases each). This CDR3 has 17 amino acids. With 2 bases removed from V and 0 bases from J, the gap between germline ends came to 15 bases. Germline V gene data show CDR1 as MDHEN and CDR2 as SYDVKM. CDR3 bases: TGTGCCAGCAGTTTAAAGTGGTGGGGCGGGAGCACAGATACGCAGTATTTT. Protein: CASSLKWWGGSTDTQYF.

The chain uses TRBV20-1 and TRBJ1-1; D unclear. The V and J ends lost 0 bases and 1 base respectively, with 6 bases between them. Germline CDR1 DFQATT, CDR2 SNEGSKA (reference sequence). The CDR3 runs to 13 residues. This CDR3 reads CSAREGGNTEAFF. CDR3 DNA sequence: TGCAGTGCTAGAGAGGGTGGGAACACTGAAGCTTTCTTT.

The sample holds a few counts of this clonotype. The chain carries TRBV29-1 and TRBJ2-2, with 9 bases identical to TRBD1. Germline CDR1 is SQVTM and CDR2 is ANQGSEA. This CDR3 region has 14 residues. The ends lost 7 bases at V and 7 bases at J; junction bases unmatched: 10. The CDR3: CSAKGQGEHGELFF. CDR3 in DNA: TGCAGCGCTAAGGGACAGGGTGAACACGGGGAGCTGTTTTTT.

This clonotype was recorded many times. The genes are TRBV7-9 and TRBJ2-3, with 8 bases fitting TRBD2. Germline V gene sequence: CDR1 SEHNR, CDR2 FQNEAQ (reference sequence). This CDR3 has 14 residues. Trimming removed 3 bases from V and 4 bases from J; junction bases left unmatched: 3. CDR3 nucleotides: TGTGCCAGCAGCTTTGACGGGAGGGCAGATACGCAGTATTTT. This translates into CASSFDGRADTQYF.

The chain links TRBV24-1 to TRBJ2-5; D tentatively reads TRBD1 or TRBD2 (5 bases each). Trimming pared 3 bases from V and 4 bases from J, leaving 14 bases between. The CDR3 is 15 residues long. Per germline, CDR1 KGHDR and CDR2 SFDVKD. The CDR3 loop is CATSDPRGVRETQYF. The CDR3, as DNA: TGTGCCACCAGTGATCCCCGAGGGGTGAGAGAGACCCAGTACTTC.

This chain connects TRBV5-1 to TRBJ2-1; the match to TRBD2 covers 10 bases. V dropped 4 bases and J dropped 3; count of bases not matched to a gene: 7. This CDR3 has 16 residues. Germline assignment: CDR1 SGHRS and CDR2 YFSETQ. This CDR3 is CASSGGTSAFYNEQFF. CDR3 DNA sequence: TGCGCCAGCAGCGGGGGGACTAGCGCTTTCTACAATGAGCAGTTCTTC.

This chain joins TRBV5-1 and TRBJ1-1, with TRBD1 matching 9 bases. This CDR3 is 14 amino acids long. Germline V gives CDR1 SGHRS, CDR2 YFSETQ. V shed 4 bases, J shed 5 bases, and the junction held 6 bases outside the gene matches. CDR3 sequence: CASSEQGAWTEAFF. The CDR3 DNA is TGCGCCAGCAGCGAACAGGGGGCGTGGACTGAAGCTTTCTTT.

This clonotype was detected once. The chain carries TRBV7-2 and TRBJ2-1; TRBD2 matches at 11 bases. This CDR3 region has 16 residues. The V and J ends lost 3 bases and 5 bases, in that order; junction bases with no gene match: 6. CDR1 SGHTA and CDR2 FQGNSA come from the germline V gene. The CDR3: CASSFTSGGFDNEQFF. The CDR3 DNA is TGTGCCAGCAGCTTTACTAGCGGGGGATTCGACAATGAGCAGTTCTTC.

The chain employs TRBV7-2 and TRBJ2-3; TRBD2 might be the D (7 bases). Trimming took 0 bases from V and 6 from J, leaving 13 bases between them. The CDR3 is 15 amino acids. Looked up from germline, CDR1 is SGHTA and CDR2 is FQGNSA. CDR3 bases: TGTGCCAGCAGCTTAGCAGGGGGAGGGGTCGATACGCAGTATTTT. Translating it yields CASSLAGGGVDTQYF.

This clonotype showed up many times. CDR3 sequence: CASRRYLGASTDTQYF. The CDR3 coding sequence is TGCGCCAGCAGAAGATATTTGGGGGCTAGCACAGATACGCAGTATTTT. V gene TRBV5-1 combines with J gene TRBJ2-3; D may be TRBD1 (6 bases). The germline V gene encodes CDR1 SGHRS and CDR2 YFSETQ. CDR3 length: 16 amino acids. The V end lost 5 bases, the J end lost 0 bases, and 16 bases lay between the germline ends.

The chain employs TRBV18 and TRBJ2-7; D ambiguous. CDR3 size: 14 residues. The V end lost 2 bases, the J end lost 2 bases, and 10 bases lay between the germline ends. In germline, CDR1 is KGHSH, CDR2 LQKENI. The CDR3 sequence: CASSPYAPPYEQYF. The CDR3 DNA reads as TGTGCCAGCTCACCATACGCCCCACCCTACGAGCAGTACTTC.

The table lists this clonotype with a few counts. V and J are TRBV4-1 and TRBJ1-2; perhaps TRBD1 as D (5 bases). Per germline, CDR1 MGHRA and CDR2 YSYEKL. The CDR3 covers 15 residues. V was shortened by 4 bases and J by 4 bases, with 16 bases between the two germline ends. As DNA, the CDR3 is TGCGCCAGCAGCCGCCCGGGACGGACATTCTATGGCTACACCTTC. Encoded protein: CASSRPGRTFYGYTF.

The J gene is TRBJ2-3, the V gene TRBV28; a possible D gene is TRBD2 (5 bases). Germline V CDR1 and CDR2: MDHEN, SYDVKM. The V end was cut by 5 bases, the J end by 4 bases, with 25 bases between. This CDR3 comprises 18 residues. The CDR3 sequence is CASSPALAAGIPPDTQYF. CDR3 DNA sequence: TGTGCCAGCAGTCCTGCCCTGGCGGCCGGGATTCCCCCAGATACGCAGTATTTT.

The V call is TRBV7-2, the J call TRBJ2-5, with D possibly matching TRBD2 (6 bases). Between the trimmed V and J ends, which lost 3 bases and 5 bases, there was a span of 13 bases. Germline V gene sequence: CDR1 SGHTA, CDR2 FQGNSA. CDR3 length equals 14 residues. The CDR3 coding sequence is TGTGCCAGCAGCTTCGTTTGTGGGGGGGAGACCCAGTACTTC. This translates into CASSFVCGGETQYF.

The chain has TRBV18 and TRBJ1-1; D call uncertain. The germline V and J ends were trimmed by 4 bases and 5 bases, with 11 bases remaining between them. CDR3 length: 13 residues. Germline loops: CDR1 KGHSH, CDR2 LQKENI. The CDR3 region is CASSRAGRTEAFF. Written as DNA, the CDR3 is TGTGCCAGCTCACGTGCCGGACGGACTGAAGCTTTCTTT.

The V gene is TRBV11-3, the J gene TRBJ2-7, with no clear D. The CDR3 runs to 13 residues. V dropped 3 bases and J dropped 6 bases, with 12 bases sitting between them. Germline V CDR1 and CDR2: SGHNT, YENEEA. As DNA, the CDR3 is TGTGCCAGCAGCTTCGGACCAGCCTTCGAGCAGTACTTC. As protein: CASSFGPAFEQYF. Filled out from reference TRBV11-3 and TRBJ2-7, the complete variable domain reads EAGVVQSPRYKIIEKKQPVAFWCNPISGHNTLYWYLQNLGQGPELLIRYENEEAVDDSQLPKDRFSAERLKGVDSTLKIQPAELGDSAVYLCASSFGPAFEQYFGPGTRLTVT.